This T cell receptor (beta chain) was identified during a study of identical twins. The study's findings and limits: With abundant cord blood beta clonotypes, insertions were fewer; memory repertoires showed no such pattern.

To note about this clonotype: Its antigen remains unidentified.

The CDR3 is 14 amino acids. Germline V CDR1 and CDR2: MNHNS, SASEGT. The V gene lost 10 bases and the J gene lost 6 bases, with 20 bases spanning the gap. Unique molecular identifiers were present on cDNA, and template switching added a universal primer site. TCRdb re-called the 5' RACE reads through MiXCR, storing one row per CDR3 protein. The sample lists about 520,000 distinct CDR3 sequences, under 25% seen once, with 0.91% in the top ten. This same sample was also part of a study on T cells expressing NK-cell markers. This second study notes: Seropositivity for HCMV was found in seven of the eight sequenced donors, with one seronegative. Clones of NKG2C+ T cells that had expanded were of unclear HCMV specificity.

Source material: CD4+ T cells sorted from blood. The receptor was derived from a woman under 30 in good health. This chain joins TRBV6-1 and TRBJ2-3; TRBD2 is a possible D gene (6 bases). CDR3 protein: CATSISGVGDTQYF. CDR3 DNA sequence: TGTGCCACCTCCATTAGCGGAGTCGGGGATACGCAGTATTTT.